The 9 T cell receptor beta chains reported below all come from one sample, sequenced in a study of cytomegalovirus exposure and HLA in healthy donors. The PCR had 60 Vbeta and 13 Jbeta primers. Profiled with immunoSEQ multiplex PCR; TCRdb holds only in-frame clones, not every one. Of 120,000 or so clones in the sample, about 80% are singletons; the top ten hold 7.5% to 10%. Sequencing input: PBMCs. The source is a female donor in good health and CMV-seropositive.

Here the CDR3 reads CASSHPGQGMYNEQFF. CDR3 sequence (DNA): TGCGCCAGCAGCCACCCTGGACAGGGGATGTACAATGAGCAGTTCTTC. The genes are TRBV4-1 and TRBJ2-1; 9 bases are shared with TRBD1. Germline V CDR1 and CDR2: MGHRA, YSYEKL. The length of the CDR3 is 16 residues. Trimming took 3 bases from V and 4 from J; bases not matched to a gene: 7.

The J gene is TRBJ1-5, the V gene TRBV19; D is unresolved. This CDR3 spans 13 amino acids. Germline V gene lookup returns CDR1 LNHDA and CDR2 SQIVND (reference sequence). Between the trimmed V and J ends, which lost 5 bases and 2 bases, there was a span of 7 bases. Here the CDR3 DNA reads TGTGCCAGTAGTCAGGTTGGCAATCAGCCCCAGCATTTT. It specifies CASSQVGNQPQHF.

This clone has only a few counts. The rearrangement links TRBV10-2 to TRBJ1-6; D ambiguous. With 7 bases removed from V and 9 bases from J, the gap between germline ends came to 10 bases. The CDR3 is 12 amino acids. Germline assignment: CDR1 WSHSY and CDR2 SAAADI. CDR3 region: CASTPSGSPLHF. DNA of the CDR3: TGCGCCAGCACCCCTAGTGGTTCACCCCTCCACTTT.

This chain joins TRBV10-3 and TRBJ1-2; TRBD1 agrees at 7 bases. V was clipped by 3 bases and J by 11 bases; unmatched bases: 9. The CDR3 is made up of 13 amino acids. The germline V gene has CDR1 ENHRY and CDR2 SYGVKD. CDR3 DNA sequence: TGTGCCATCAGTGAAGGGCAGGGGGTCCGGTACACCTTC. It is translated as CAISEGQGVRYTF.

This rearrangement joins TRBV29-1 to TRBJ1-3; 7 bases are a match to TRBD1. This CDR3 spans 14 amino acids. The V gene end was trimmed by 7 bases and the J gene end by 2 bases; junction bases not matched to a gene: 8. The V gene's germline CDR1 is SQVTM and CDR2 ANQGSEA. DNA of the CDR3: TGCAGCGCCACCGGACAGGTTCCTGGAAACACCATATATTTT. Translated: CSATGQVPGNTIYF.

This clone was found a few times. The chain couples TRBV30 to TRBJ1-1, with D possibly TRBD1 on 6 matching bases. This CDR3 is built from 14 residues. From germline, CDR1 is GTSNPN and CDR2 SVGIG (reference sequence). Trimming took off 2 bases at V and 5 bases at J, with 15 bases between the two ends. The CDR3 loop is CAWSPGTRRTEAFF. The CDR3 DNA sequence: TGTGCCTGGAGTCCGGGGACACGAAGGACTGAAGCTTTCTTT.

CDR3 region: CASSTRGSTDTQYF. The CDR3 DNA reads as TGTGCCAGTTCTACCCGGGGGAGCACAGATACGCAGTATTTT. The chain combines TRBV7-2 with TRBJ2-3, with a possible D match to TRBD2 (6 bases). Germline values: CDR1 SGHTA, CDR2 FQGNSA. Trimming removed 9 bases from V and 0 bases from J, with 13 bases in between. CDR3 size: 14 residues.

The chain links TRBV7-3 to TRBJ2-7; 7 nucleotides agree with TRBD1. Per germline, CDR1 SGHTA and CDR2 FQGTGA. The CDR3 contains 12 residues. Trimming at V came to 3 bases and at J to 7 bases, leaving 3 bases not matched to a gene. The CDR3 DNA follows: TGTGCCAGCAGCTTGACAGGGCGGGAGCAGTACTTC. Translating it yields CASSLTGREQYF.

The chain couples TRBV27 to TRBJ1-2, with D maybe TRBD1 (5 bases). Germline CDR1 reads MNHEY; CDR2 reads SMNVEV (reference sequence). The CDR3 sequence is 14 residues long. V lost 5 bases and J lost 4, with 14 bases in between. Written as DNA, the CDR3 is TGTGCCAGCAGTCGGAGCGGGGGGTCCTATGGCTACACCTTC. Its translation: CASSRSGGSYGYTF.